This T cell receptor beta chain was sequenced in a study of blood T cell repertoires in COVID-19. CDR1 and CDR2 (germline): ENHRY, SYGVKD. The J segment lost 5 bases and the V segment lost 5 bases, leaving 2 bases of the junction unmatched. The CDR3 sequence is 14 residues long. Participant reports of clinical history set cohort assignment. TCRdb's copy holds only in-frame clones and misses some; the assay was immunoSEQ multiplex PCR. The data show about 140,000 clones, with 75% to 90% seen just once and over 9% held by the top ten. The table lists this clone with a count of one. The source of this sequence is a man in his fifties or sixties who had recovered from COVID-19. The material sequenced was PBMCs or T cells enriched from blood (not recorded which). The rearrangement uses TRBV10-3 and TRBJ2-1; TRBD2 aligns across 11 bases. CDR3 loop: CAISPGLADNEQFF. The CDR3 DNA is TGTGCCATCAGTCCGGGACTAGCGGACAATGAGCAGTTCTTC.